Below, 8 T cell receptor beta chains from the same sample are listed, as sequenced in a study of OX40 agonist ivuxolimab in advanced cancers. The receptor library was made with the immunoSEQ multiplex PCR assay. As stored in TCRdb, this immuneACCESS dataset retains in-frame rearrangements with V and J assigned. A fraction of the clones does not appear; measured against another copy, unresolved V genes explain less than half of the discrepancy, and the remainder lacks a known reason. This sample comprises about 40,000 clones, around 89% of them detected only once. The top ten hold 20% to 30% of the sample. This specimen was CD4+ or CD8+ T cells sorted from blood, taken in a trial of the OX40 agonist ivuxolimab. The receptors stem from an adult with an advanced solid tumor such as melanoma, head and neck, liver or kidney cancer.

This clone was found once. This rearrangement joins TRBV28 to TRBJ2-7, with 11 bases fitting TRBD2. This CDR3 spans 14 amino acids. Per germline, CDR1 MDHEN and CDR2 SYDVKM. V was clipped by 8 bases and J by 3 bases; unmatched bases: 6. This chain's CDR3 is CASDLAGGGYEQYF. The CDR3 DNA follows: TGTGCCAGCGACCTAGCGGGAGGAGGCTACGAGCAGTACTTC.

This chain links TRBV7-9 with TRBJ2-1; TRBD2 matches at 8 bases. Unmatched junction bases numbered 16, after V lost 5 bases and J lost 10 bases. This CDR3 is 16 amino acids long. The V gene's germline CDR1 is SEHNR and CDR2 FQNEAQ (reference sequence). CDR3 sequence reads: CASSRPGTSIFEEQFF. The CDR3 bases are TGTGCCAGCAGCCGTCCCGGGACTAGTATTTTCGAAGAGCAGTTCTTC.

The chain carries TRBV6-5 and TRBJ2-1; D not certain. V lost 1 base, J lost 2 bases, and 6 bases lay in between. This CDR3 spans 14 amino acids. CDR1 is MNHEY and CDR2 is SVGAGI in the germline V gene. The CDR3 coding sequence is TGTGCCAGCAGTTACTTCGGAACCTACAATGAGCAGTTCTTC. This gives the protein CASSYFGTYNEQFF.

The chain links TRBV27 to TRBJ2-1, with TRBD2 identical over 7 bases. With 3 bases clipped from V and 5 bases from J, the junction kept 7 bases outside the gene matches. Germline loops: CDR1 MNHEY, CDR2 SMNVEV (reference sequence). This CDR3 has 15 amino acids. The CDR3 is CASSFLPGRDNEQFF. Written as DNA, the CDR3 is TGTGCCAGCAGTTTCTTACCGGGGAGGGACAATGAGCAGTTCTTC.

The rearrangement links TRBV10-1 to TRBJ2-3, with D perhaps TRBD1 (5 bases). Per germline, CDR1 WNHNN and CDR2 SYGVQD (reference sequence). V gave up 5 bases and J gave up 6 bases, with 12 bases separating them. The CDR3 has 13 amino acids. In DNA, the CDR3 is TGCGCCAGCAGTCCAAGGGGTGCGGATACGCAGTATTTT. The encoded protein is CASSPRGADTQYF.

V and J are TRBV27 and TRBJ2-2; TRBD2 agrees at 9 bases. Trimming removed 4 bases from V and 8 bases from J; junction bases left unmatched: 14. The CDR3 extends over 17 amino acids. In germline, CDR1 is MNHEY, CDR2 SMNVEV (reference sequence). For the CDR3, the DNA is TGTGCCAGCAGTTCGAATAGCGGGAGAAACATTTGGGGGGAGCTGTTTTTT. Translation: CASSSNSGRNIWGELFF.

In DNA, the CDR3 is TGTGCCAGCAGCTTAGGGGGGAACGGTCAGCCCCAGCATTTT. It specifies CASSLGGNGQPQHF. The chain carries TRBV11-2 and TRBJ1-5, with a tentative D call TRBD1 (5 bases). Germline lookup yields CDR1 SGHAT and CDR2 FQNNGV. The CDR3 totals 14 residues. V shed 1 base and J shed 6 bases, with 10 bases lying between them.

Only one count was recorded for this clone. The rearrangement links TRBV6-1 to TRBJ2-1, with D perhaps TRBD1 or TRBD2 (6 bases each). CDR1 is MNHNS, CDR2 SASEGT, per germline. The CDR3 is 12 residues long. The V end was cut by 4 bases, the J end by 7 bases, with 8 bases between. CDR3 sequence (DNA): TGTGCCAGCAGTGGAGGGGGGAATGAGCAGTTCTTC. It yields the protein CASSGGGNEQFF.